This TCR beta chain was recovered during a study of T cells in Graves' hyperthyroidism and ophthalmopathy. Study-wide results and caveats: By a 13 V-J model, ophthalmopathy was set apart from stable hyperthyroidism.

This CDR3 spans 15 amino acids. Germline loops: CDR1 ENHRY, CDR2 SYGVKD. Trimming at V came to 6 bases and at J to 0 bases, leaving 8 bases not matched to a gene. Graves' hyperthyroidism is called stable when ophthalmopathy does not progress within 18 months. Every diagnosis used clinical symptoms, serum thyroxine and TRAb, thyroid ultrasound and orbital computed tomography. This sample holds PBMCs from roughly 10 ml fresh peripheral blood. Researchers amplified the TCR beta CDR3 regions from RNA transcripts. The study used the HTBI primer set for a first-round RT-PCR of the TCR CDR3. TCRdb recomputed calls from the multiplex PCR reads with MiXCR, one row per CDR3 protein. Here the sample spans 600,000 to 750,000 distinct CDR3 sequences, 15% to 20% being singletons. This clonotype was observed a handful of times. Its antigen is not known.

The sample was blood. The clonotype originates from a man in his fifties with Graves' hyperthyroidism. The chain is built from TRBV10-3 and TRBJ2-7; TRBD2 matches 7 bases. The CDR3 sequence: CAISGTSAISYEQYF. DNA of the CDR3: TGTGCCATCAGCGGCACTAGCGCAATCTCCTACGAGCAGTACTTC.